These 11 T cell receptor beta chains were sequenced from one sample in a study of response to subunit inactivated influenza vaccine. TCRdb fed the RT-PCR reads into MiXCR, producing one record per CDR3 protein. The data show 550,000 to 600,000 distinct CDR3 sequences, about an eighth seen once. Sequencing used PBMCs from blood, obtained on the day of vaccination. The source is a man over 45 who received an inactivated influenza vaccine.

This clonotype was seen a few times. The rearrangement uses TRBV15 and TRBJ2-7, with no clear D. Germline loops: CDR1 LNHNV, CDR2 YYDKDF (reference sequence). Deletions cut 6 bases from V and 2 bases from J, with 11 bases between. The CDR3 runs to 13 residues. The DNA for the CDR3 is TGTGCCACCAGTGGTGCGGCTGCCTACGAGCAGTACTTC. It codes for CATSGAAAYEQYF.

This clonotype has a count of ten or more. The chain recombines TRBV29-1 with TRBJ2-5, with D possibly matching TRBD2 (5 bases). CDR1 SQVTM and CDR2 ANQGSEA come from the germline V gene. The ends were cut back, 6 bases at V and 5 bases at J, with 16 bases in the middle. The CDR3 runs 13 residues. The CDR3 nucleotides read TGCAGCGTAGCGGAAAGCGCCCCGGAGACCCAGTACTTC. Its protein is CSVAESAPETQYF.

V gene TRBV20-1 combines with J gene TRBJ2-7, with 10 bases fitting TRBD1. V gave up 2 bases and J gave up 1 base; unmatched junction bases: 5. Germline V gives CDR1 DFQATT, CDR2 SNEGSKA (reference sequence). There are 15 residues in the CDR3. CDR3 sequence (DNA): TGCAGTGCTAGATCTGTGGGACAGGGGTCCTACGAGCAGTACTTC. Translation: CSARSVGQGSYEQYF.

This clonotype was recorded a few times. The genes are TRBV4-3 and TRBJ2-7, with 9 bases fitting TRBD1. With V trimmed by 4 bases and J by 6 bases, 13 bases remained unmatched. CDR1 is LGHNA and CDR2 is YSLEER in the germline V gene. The CDR3 sequence is 16 residues long. Written as DNA, the CDR3 is TGCGCCAGCAGCCTGCTATATCAGGACAGGGGTGGCGAGCAGTACTTC. This translates into CASSLLYQDRGGEQYF.

The chain recombines TRBV14 with TRBJ2-3; the match to TRBD2 covers 10 bases. The trim removed 3 bases at V and 5 bases at J, leaving 17 bases unmatched. CDR1 is SGHDN and CDR2 is FVKESK in the germline V gene. CDR3 length: 19 residues. The DNA for the CDR3 is TGTGCCAGCAGCCAGAGCCCCTGGGCTAGCGGGAGATGGTTAGATACGCAGTATTTT. Translating gives CASSQSPWASGRWLDTQYF.

This chain links TRBV6-1 with TRBJ1-4; possibly TRBD1 for D (6 bases). The germline gives CDR1 MNHNS, CDR2 SASEGT. Trimming took off 7 bases at V and 2 bases at J, with 17 bases between the two ends. The CDR3 sequence is 16 residues long. The CDR3 loop reads CASTAWGAITNEKLFF. The CDR3 DNA reads as TGTGCCAGCACCGCTTGGGGGGCGATCACTAATGAAAAACTGTTTTTT.

The gene calls are TRBV30 and TRBJ2-5, with a tentative D call TRBD2 (6 bases). V shed 1 base and J shed 4 bases, with 13 bases lying between them. CDR1 and CDR2 from the germline V gene are GTSNPN and SVGIG (reference sequence). CDR3 length: 14 residues. CDR3 loop: CAWSDWGVGETQYF. For the CDR3, the DNA is TGTGCCTGGAGTGATTGGGGGGTTGGAGAGACCCAGTACTTC. Full variable domain (remainder filled in from reference TRBV30 and TRBJ2-5): SQTIHQWPATLVQPVGSPLSLECTVEGTSNPNLYWYRQAAGRGLQLLFYSVGIGQISSEVPQNLSASRPQDRQFILSSKKLLLSDSGFYLCAWSDWGVGETQYFGPGTRLLVL.

This clonotype was counted many times. CDR3 in DNA: TGCGCCAGCAGCCAAGAACAGGCGACCTCGGGAAACACCATATATTTT. It encodes CASSQEQATSGNTIYF. V and J are TRBV4-3 and TRBJ1-3; D is possibly TRBD1 (5 bases). The CDR3 spans 16 residues. Per the germline V gene, CDR1 is LGHNA and CDR2 is YSLEER. V dropped 0 bases and J dropped 4 bases, with 13 bases sitting between them.

In its sample, this clonotype was seen a few times. The chain uses TRBV27 and TRBJ1-1; D not certain. Looked up from germline, CDR1 is MNHEY and CDR2 is SMNVEV (reference sequence). This CDR3 has 13 amino acids. The V and J ends lost 5 bases and 2 bases respectively, with 9 bases between them. The CDR3, as DNA: TGTGCCAGCAGTCCGCGATACAACACTGAAGCTTTCTTT. Protein product: CASSPRYNTEAFF.

The table lists this clonotype with many counts. CDR3 residues: CASSLYGLAAGWETQYF. The DNA for the CDR3 is TGTGCCAGCAGTTTATACGGACTAGCGGCAGGGTGGGAGACCCAGTACTTC. The chain recombines TRBV28 with TRBJ2-5; 10 bases match TRBD2. V lost 1 base to trimming and J lost 5 bases; unmatched junction nucleotides: 10. CDR1 is MDHEN, CDR2 SYDVKM, per germline. This CDR3 is built from 17 residues.

The chain couples TRBV12-3 or TRBV12-4 to TRBJ1-1; D gene ambiguous. V lost 2 bases and J lost 1, with 11 bases in between. This CDR3 is built from 15 residues. The CDR3 bases are TGTGCCAGCAGTTTATATAGGCAGACGAACACTGAAGCTTTCTTT. Translating it yields CASSLYRQTNTEAFF.